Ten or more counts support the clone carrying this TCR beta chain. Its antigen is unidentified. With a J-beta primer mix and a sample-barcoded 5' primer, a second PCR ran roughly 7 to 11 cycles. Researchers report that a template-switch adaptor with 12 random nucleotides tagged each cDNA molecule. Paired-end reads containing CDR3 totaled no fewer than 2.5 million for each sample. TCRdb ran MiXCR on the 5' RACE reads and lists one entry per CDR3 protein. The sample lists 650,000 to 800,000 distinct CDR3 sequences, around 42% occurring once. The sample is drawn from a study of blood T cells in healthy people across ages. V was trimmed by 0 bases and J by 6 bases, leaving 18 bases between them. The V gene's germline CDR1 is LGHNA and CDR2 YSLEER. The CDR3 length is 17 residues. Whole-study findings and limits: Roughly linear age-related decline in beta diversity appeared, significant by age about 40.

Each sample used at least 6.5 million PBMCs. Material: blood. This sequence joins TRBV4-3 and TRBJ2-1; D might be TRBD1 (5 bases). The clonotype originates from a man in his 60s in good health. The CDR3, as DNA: TGCGCCAGCAGCCAAGAACAGGTTTCCCACTTAGGCAATGAGCAGTTCTTC. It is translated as CASSQEQVSHLGNEQFF.